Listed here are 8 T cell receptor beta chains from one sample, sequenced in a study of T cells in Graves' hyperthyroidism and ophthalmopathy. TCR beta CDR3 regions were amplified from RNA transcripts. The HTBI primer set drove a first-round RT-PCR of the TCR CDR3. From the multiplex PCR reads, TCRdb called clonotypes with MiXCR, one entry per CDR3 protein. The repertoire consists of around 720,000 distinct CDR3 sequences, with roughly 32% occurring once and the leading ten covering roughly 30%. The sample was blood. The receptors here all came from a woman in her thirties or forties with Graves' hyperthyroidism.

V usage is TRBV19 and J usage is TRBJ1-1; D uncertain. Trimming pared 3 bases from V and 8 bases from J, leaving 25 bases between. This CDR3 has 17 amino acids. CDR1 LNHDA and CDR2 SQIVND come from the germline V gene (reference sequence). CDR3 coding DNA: TGTGCCAGTAGTATGCTGTGGTTGGGCAGCGCCCAAAGGGAAGCTTTCTTT. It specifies CASSMLWLGSAQREAFF. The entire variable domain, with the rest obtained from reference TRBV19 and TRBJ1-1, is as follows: DGGITQSPKYLFRKEGQNVTLSCEQNLNHDAMYWYRQDPGQGLRLIYYSQIVNDFQKGDIAEGYSVSREKKESFPLTVTSAQKNPTAFYLCASSMLWLGSAQREAFFGQGTRLTVV.

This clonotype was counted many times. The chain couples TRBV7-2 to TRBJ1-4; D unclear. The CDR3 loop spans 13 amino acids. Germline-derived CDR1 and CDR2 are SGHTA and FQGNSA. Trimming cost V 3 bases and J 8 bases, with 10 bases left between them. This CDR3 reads CASSFGSPEKLFF. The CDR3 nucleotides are TGTGCCAGCAGCTTTGGCTCTCCCGAAAAACTGTTTTTT. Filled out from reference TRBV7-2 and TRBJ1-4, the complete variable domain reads GAGVSQSPSNKVTEKGKDVELRCDPISGHTALYWYRQSLGQGLEFLIYFQGNSAPDKSGLPSDRFSAERTGGSVSTLTIQRTQQEDSAVYLCASSFGSPEKLFFGSGTQLSVL.

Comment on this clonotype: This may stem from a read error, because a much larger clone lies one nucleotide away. The CDR3 DNA sequence: TGTGCCAGCAGTGGGAGCACCAGCCAGCATTTT. The encoded protein is CASSGSTSQHF. This chain joins TRBV12-3 or TRBV12-4 and TRBJ1-5, with no clear D. The CDR3 extends over 11 amino acids. V was cut by 5 bases and J by 12 bases, with 11 bases left in between.

CDR3 residues: CASSRTGDFRDEAFF. The CDR3 DNA reads as TGTGCCAGCAGCCGCACAGGGGACTTCAGGGATGAAGCTTTCTTT. The chain recombines TRBV7-9 with TRBJ1-1; 7 nucleotides match TRBD1. V shed 5 bases and J 7 bases; nucleotides not matched to a gene: 13. Germline V gene data show CDR1 as SEHNR and CDR2 as FQNEAQ (reference sequence). The CDR3 is 15 residues long.

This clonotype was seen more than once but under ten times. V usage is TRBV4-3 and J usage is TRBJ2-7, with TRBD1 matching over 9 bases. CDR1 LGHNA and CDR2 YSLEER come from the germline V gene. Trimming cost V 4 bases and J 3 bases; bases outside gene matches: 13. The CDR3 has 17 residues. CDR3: CASSLANRGQGVYEQYF. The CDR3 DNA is TGCGCCAGCAGCCTCGCGAACAGGGGGCAGGGGGTCTACGAGCAGTACTTC.

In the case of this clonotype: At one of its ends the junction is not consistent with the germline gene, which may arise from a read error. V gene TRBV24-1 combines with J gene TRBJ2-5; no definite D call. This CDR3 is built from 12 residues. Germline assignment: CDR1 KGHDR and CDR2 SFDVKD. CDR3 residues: CATSNYRETQYF. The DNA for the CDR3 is TGCGCCACCAGCAATTATAGGGAGACCCAGTACTTC.

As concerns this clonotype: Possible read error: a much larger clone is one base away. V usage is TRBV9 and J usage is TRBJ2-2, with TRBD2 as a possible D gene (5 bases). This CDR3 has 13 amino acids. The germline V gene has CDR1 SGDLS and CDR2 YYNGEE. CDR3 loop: CASSVRETGELLF. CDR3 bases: TGTGCCAGCAGCGTCCGAGAGACCGGGGAGCTGCTTTTT.

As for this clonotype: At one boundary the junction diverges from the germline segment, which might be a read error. The CDR3 region has the DNA TGTGCCAGCCGGAAGGGAAGGGCGGTGGACACCGTATATTTT. It is translated as CASRKGRAVDTVYF. V usage is TRBV10-3 and J usage is TRBJ1-3; the D gene is possibly TRBD1 (5 bases). This CDR3 comprises 14 residues. Germline loops: CDR1 ENHRY, CDR2 SYGVKD.